These 6 T cell receptor beta chains share one sample of origin, sequenced in a study of blood T cell repertoires in COVID-19 (dated by TCRdb to 2018 to 2021). The library relied on the immunoSEQ multiplex PCR assay. TCRdb holds this immuneACCESS table with in-frame rearrangements only. Some clones are missing; in checked studies, unresolved V genes explain under half, and the rest has no known cause. The sample table lists about 230,000 clones, approximately 88% of them with a count of one. The top ten clonotypes cover over 2% of the sample. The sample taken for sequencing was PBMCs or T cells enriched from blood (not recorded which). These receptors originate from a woman in her thirties or forties with acute COVID-19.

Here the CDR3 reads CASSIKPGTGELFF. CDR3 DNA: TGTGCCAGCAGCATCAAACCAGGCACCGGGGAGCTGTTTTTT. V and J are TRBV11-2 and TRBJ2-2; no reliable D call. Germline V gene lookup returns CDR1 SGHAT and CDR2 FQNNGV. There are 14 residues in the CDR3. V was pared by 5 bases and J by 4 bases, with 11 bases between.

The J gene is TRBJ2-5, the V gene TRBV3-1 (or the pseudogene TRBV3-2); the match to TRBD2 covers 7 bases. The CDR3 length is 16 residues. Unmatched junction bases numbered 11, after V lost 2 bases and J lost 5 bases. The germline V gene encodes CDR1 LGHDT and CDR2 YNNKEL (reference sequence). CDR3 nucleotide sequence: TGTGCCAGCAGCCAATCAACTAGCGAGGTGGGGGAGACCCAGTACTTC. It codes for CASSQSTSEVGETQYF.

The chain joins TRBV3-1 (or the pseudogene TRBV3-2) to TRBJ2-3, with D possibly matching TRBD2 (5 bases). The CDR3 sequence is 16 residues long. Germline-derived CDR1 and CDR2 are LGHDT and YNNKEL (reference sequence). The V gene lost 3 bases and the J gene lost 1 base, with 14 bases spanning the gap. The CDR3 nucleotides read TGTGCCAGCAGCCATGGGCGTAGAGCGGGCACAGATACGCAGTATTTT. Its protein product is CASSHGRRAGTDTQYF.

The genes are TRBV12-3 or TRBV12-4 and TRBJ1-2, with D perhaps matching TRBD1 (6 bases). The CDR3 spans 12 residues. V lost 10 bases, J lost 7 bases, and 16 bases lay in between. The CDR3 sequence is CATLLGASGYTF. The CDR3 nucleotides are TGTGCCACGCTTTTGGGGGCTAGTGGCTACACCTTC.

The genes are TRBV12-5 and TRBJ1-4; TRBD1 agrees at 12 bases. J gave up 6 bases and V 2 bases, and 1 base lay outside the gene matches. CDR1 is LGHNT and CDR2 is FRNRAP in the germline V gene. The CDR3 spans 15 residues. The CDR3 is CASGLRDRGHEKLFF. CDR3 DNA: TGTGCTAGTGGTTTGAGGGACAGGGGGCATGAAAAACTGTTTTTT.

This clone has more than one count but fewer than ten. The gene calls are TRBV4-1 and TRBJ1-4, with 8 bases fitting TRBD1. Germline CDR1 is MGHRA and CDR2 is YSYEKL. This CDR3 contains 17 residues. The V segment lost 4 bases and the J segment 2 bases; nucleotides outside the gene matches: 9. CDR3 DNA: TGCGCCAGCAGCCCCCTCGGACAGGGCGGGACTAATGAAAAACTGTTTTTT. This codes for CASSPLGQGGTNEKLFF.